A single count supports the clone carrying this T cell receptor (beta chain). V shed 3 bases, J shed 7 bases, and the junction held 15 bases outside the gene matches. CDR1 and CDR2 from the germline V gene are LNHDA and SQIVND (reference sequence). This CDR3 region has 18 residues. Generated by immunoSEQ multiplex PCR, the TCRdb table keeps only in-frame clones and is missing some. The sample has some 240,000 clones; roughly 80% are singletons. The data are from a study of Tregs in tolerant kidney transplant recipients. Sequenced sample: CD4+ T cells from blood. V gene TRBV19 combines with J gene TRBJ1-4; 9 nucleotides align to TRBD1. The receptor was derived from a human donor in good health. The CDR3 region is CASSILGQGWDLSEKLFF. The CDR3 bases are TGTGCCAGTAGTATCCTGGGACAGGGTTGGGACCTTAGTGAAAAACTGTTTTTT. Looking up the rest from reference TRBV19 and TRBJ1-4 gives the full variable domain: DGGITQSPKYLFRKEGQNVTLSCEQNLNHDAMYWYRQDPGQGLRLIYYSQIVNDFQKGDIAEGYSVSREKKESFPLTVTSAQKNPTAFYLCASSILGQGWDLSEKLFFGSGTQLSVL.